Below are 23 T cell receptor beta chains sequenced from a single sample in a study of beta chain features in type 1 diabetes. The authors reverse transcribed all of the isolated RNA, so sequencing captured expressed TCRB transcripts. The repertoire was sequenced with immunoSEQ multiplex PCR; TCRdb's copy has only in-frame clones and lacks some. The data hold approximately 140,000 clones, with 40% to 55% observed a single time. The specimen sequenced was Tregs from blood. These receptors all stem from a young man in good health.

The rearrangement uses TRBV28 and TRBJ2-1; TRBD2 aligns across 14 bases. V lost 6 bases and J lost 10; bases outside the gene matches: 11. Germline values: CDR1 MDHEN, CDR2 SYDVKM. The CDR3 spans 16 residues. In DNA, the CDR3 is TGTGCCAGCAGCTCTCTGGGACTAGCGGGAGTCCAGGAGCAGTTCTTC. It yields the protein CASSSLGLAGVQEQFF.

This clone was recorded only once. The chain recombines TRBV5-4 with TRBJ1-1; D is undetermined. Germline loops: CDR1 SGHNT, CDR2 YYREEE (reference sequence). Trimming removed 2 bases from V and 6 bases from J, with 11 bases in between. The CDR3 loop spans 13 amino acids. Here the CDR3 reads CASSFLPGAEAFF. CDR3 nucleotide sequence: TGTGCCAGCAGCTTTTTACCGGGAGCTGAAGCTTTCTTT.

CDR3 sequence reads: CASSQGRVRETQYF. In DNA, the CDR3 is TGTGCCAGCAGCCAAGGCAGGGTACGCGAGACCCAGTACTTC. The chain carries TRBV14 and TRBJ2-5; D is perhaps TRBD1 (5 bases). The CDR3 length is 14 residues. Trimming cost V 1 base and J 5 bases, with 11 bases left between them. CDR1 and CDR2 from the germline V gene are SGHDN and FVKESK.

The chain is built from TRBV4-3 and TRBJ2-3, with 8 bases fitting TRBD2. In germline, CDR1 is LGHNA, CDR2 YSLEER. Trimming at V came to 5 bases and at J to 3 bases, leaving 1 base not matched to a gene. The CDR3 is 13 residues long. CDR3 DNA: TGCGCCAGCAGCATAGCGGGGACAGATACGCAGTATTTT. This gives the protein CASSIAGTDTQYF.

CDR3 residues: CASSQGQGDTEAFF. For the CDR3, the DNA is TGTGCCAGCAGCCAAGGACAGGGGGATACTGAAGCTTTCTTT. This chain links TRBV4-2 with TRBJ1-1; 9 positions match TRBD1. CDR1 and CDR2 from the germline V gene are LGHNA and YNFKEQ. CDR3 length: 14 amino acids. The V and J ends lost 1 base and 5 bases, in that order; junction bases with no gene match: 2.

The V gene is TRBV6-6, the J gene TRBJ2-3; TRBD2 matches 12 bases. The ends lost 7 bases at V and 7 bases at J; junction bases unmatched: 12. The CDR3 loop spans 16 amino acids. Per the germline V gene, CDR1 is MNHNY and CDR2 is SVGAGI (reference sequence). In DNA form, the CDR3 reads TGTGCCAGCACTCTCCGGGGGACTAGCGGGTTTAATACGCAGTATTTT. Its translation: CASTLRGTSGFNTQYF.

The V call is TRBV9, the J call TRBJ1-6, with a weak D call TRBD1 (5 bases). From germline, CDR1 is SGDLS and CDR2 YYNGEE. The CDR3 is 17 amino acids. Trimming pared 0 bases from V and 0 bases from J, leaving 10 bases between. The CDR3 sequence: CASSVGGGTSYNSPLHF. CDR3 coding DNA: TGTGCCAGCAGCGTAGGTGGAGGGACCTCCTATAATTCACCCCTCCACTTT.

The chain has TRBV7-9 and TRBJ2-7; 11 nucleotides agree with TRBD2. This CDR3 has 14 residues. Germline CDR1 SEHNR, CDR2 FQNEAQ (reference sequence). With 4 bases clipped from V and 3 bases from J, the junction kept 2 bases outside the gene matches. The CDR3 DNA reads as TGTGCCAGCAGCTGGGGGACTAGCGGCTACGAGCAGTACTTC. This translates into CASSWGTSGYEQYF.

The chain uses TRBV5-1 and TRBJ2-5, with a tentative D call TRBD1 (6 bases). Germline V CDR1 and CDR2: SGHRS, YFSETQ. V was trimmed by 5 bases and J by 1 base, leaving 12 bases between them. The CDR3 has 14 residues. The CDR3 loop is CASRFQQGQETQYF. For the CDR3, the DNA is TGCGCCAGCAGGTTTCAACAGGGCCAAGAGACCCAGTACTTC.

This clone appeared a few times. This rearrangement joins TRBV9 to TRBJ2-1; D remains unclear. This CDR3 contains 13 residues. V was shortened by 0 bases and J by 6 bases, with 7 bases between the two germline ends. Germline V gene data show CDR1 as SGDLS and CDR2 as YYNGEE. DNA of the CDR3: TGTGCCAGCAGCGTAGGGCCCACCAATGAGCAGTTCTTC. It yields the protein CASSVGPTNEQFF.

CDR3 DNA sequence: TGCAGCGTTGTCGGTCGAGTTGTCGACACTGAAGCTTTCTTT. Translating gives CSVVGRVVDTEAFF. The V gene is TRBV29-1, the J gene TRBJ1-1; D is unresolved. The CDR3 loop spans 14 amino acids. The V end was cut by 4 bases, the J end by 3 bases, with 15 bases between. Germline V gene lookup returns CDR1 SQVTM and CDR2 ANQGSEA.

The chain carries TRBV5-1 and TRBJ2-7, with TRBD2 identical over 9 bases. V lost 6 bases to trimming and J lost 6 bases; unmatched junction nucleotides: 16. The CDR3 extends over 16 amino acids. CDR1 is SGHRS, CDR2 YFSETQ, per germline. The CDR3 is CASTPGLASKFGEQYF. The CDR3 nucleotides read TGCGCCAGCACCCCGGGACTAGCTTCAAAGTTCGGCGAGCAGTACTTC.

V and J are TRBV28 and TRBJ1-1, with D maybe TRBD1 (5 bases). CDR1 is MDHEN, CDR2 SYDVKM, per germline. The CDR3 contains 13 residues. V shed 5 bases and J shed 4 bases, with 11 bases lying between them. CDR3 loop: CASSLQDTTEAFF. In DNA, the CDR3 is TGTGCCAGCAGTCTACAGGACACCACTGAAGCTTTCTTT.

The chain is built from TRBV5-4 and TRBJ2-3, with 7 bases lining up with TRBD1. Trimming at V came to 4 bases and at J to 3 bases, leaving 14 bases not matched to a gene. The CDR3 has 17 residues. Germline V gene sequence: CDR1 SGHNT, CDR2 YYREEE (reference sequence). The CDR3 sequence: CASSANRGASGTDTQYF. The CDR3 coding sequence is TGTGCCAGCAGCGCAAACAGGGGAGCGAGTGGGACAGATACGCAGTATTTT.

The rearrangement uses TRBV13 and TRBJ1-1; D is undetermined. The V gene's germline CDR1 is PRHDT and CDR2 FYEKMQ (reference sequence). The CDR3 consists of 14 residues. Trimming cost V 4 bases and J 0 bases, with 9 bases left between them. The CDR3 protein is CASSYPEMNTEAFF. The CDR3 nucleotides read TGTGCCAGCAGCTACCCCGAGATGAACACTGAAGCTTTCTTT.

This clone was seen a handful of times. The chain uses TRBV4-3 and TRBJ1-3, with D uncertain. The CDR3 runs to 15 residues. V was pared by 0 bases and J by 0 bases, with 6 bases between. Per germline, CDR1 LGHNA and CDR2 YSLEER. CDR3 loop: CASSQEFLSGNTIYF. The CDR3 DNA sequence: TGCGCCAGCAGCCAAGAGTTCCTCTCTGGAAACACCATATATTTT.

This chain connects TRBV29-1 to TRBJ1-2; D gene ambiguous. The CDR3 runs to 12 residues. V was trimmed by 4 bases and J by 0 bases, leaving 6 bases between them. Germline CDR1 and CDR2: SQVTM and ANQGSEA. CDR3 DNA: TGCAGCGTTGTATCAGCTAACTATGGCTACACCTTC. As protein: CSVVSANYGYTF.

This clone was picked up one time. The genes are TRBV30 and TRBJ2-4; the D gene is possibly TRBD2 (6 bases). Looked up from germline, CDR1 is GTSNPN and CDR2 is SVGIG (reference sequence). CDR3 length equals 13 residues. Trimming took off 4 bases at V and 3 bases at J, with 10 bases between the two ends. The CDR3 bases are TGTGCCTGGACCGCCGGGAGCAAAAACATTCAGTACTTC. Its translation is CAWTAGSKNIQYF.

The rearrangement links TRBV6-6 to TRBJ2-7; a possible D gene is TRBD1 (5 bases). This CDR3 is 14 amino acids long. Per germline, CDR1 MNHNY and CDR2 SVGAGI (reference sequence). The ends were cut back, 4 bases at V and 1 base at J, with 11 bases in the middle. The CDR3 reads CASSLQQVSYEQYF. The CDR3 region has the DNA TGTGCCAGCAGTTTGCAACAGGTTTCCTACGAGCAGTACTTC.

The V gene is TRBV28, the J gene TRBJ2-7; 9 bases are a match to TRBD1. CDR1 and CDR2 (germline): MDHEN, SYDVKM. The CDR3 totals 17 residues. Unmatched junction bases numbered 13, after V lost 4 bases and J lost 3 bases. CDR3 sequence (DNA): TGTGCCAGCAGTTCCCCGCGTACCGGACAGGGGAACTACGAGCAGTACTTC. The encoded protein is CASSSPRTGQGNYEQYF.

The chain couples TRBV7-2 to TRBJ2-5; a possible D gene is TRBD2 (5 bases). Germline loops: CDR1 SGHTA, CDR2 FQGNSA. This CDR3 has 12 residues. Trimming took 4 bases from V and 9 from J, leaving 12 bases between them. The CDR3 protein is CASSWADGAQYF. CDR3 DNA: TGTGCCAGCAGCTGGGCCGACGGGGCCCAGTACTTC.

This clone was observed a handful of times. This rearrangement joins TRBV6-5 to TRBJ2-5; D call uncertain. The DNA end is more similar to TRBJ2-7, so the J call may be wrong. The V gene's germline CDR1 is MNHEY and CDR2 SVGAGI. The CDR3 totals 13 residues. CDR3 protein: CASDWRSSYEQYF. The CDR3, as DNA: TGTGCCAGCGACTGGCGGAGCTCCTACGAGCAGTACTTC.

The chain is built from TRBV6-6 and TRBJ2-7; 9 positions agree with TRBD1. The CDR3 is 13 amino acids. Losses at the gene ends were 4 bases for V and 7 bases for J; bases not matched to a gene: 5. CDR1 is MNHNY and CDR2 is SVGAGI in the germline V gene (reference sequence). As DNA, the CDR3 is TGTGCCAGCAGTTCCGGGACAGGGAGAGAGCAGTACTTC. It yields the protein CASSSGTGREQYF.